This entry lists 10 T cell receptor delta chains sequenced from one sample in a study of gamma-delta T cells after stem cell transplantation (dated by TCRdb to about 2016). The library came from RT-PCR. The listed sequencing device is Illumina MiSeq. Clones were re-identified by TCRdb from the public reads with CATT, and rows with the same DNA were merged. Present in this sample are more than 7,000 delta-chain clones, approximately 14% of which were seen just once. The ten largest account for roughly 6% of the sample. Sequencing input: gamma-delta T cells. The receptors were gathered from a human donor. It is not recorded whose cells these are; they may come from a transplant donor.

A remark on this clone: Given a much more abundant clone one base away, this may be a read error. Other DNA sequences from this sample encode an identical CDR3 as well. The V gene is TRAV29/DV5, the J gene TRDJ2, with a possible D match to TRDD3 (6 bases). The germline CDR1 and CDR2 sequences are NSMFDY and ISSIKDK. The CDR3 contains 16 residues. V dropped 3 bases and J dropped 0 bases, with 15 bases sitting between them. CDR3 sequence: CAATVLGDTLTAQLFF. As DNA, the CDR3 is TGTGCAGCAACTGTACTGGGAGATACTTTGACAGCACAACTCTTCTTT.

This clone is categorized as medium-sized. The rearrangement uses TRDV1 and TRDJ1; the D gene is possibly TRDD2 (9 bases). Germline CDR1 reads TSWWSYY; CDR2 reads QGS. Between the trimmed V and J ends, which lost 4 bases and 2 bases, there was a span of 41 bases. There are 24 residues in the CDR3. The CDR3 bases are TGTGCTCTTGGGGTCCTCCTTCCTACGCTATGTGGGGGATCAGGTGATGTTGGTACCGATAAACTCATCTTT. Encoded protein: CALGVLLPTLCGGSGDVGTDKLIF.

Notes on this clone: Other DNA sequences of this sample code for an identical CDR3. The chain uses TRDV1 and TRDJ1, with 11 bases lining up with TRDD3. Germline V lookup: CDR1 TSWWSYY, CDR2 QGS. The CDR3 loop spans 20 amino acids. V trimming: 1 base; J trimming: 7 bases; junction bases outside the gene matches: 20. CDR3 nucleotide sequence: TGTGCTCTTGGGGAACCCCGGTTTTTCGCGTGGGGGATACGTGGACCTAAACTCATCTTT. Amino acid sequence: CALGEPRFFAWGIRGPKLIF.

This clone is medium-sized. The chain carries TRDV3 and TRDJ1; 7 nucleotides align to TRDD3. CDR3 length: 13 amino acids. V gave up 3 bases and J gave up 0 bases; unmatched junction bases: 4. Germline CDR1 and CDR2: TVYSNPD and GDNSRS (reference sequence). For the CDR3, the DNA is TGTGCCTTGTGGGGGACCAACACCGATAAACTCATCTTT. This encodes CALWGTNTDKLIF.

This clone was seen only a few times. A much larger clonotype is one base distant, so this may be a read error. The chain carries TRDV1 and TRDJ1; TRDD3 matches at 8 bases. The CDR3 is made up of 17 amino acids. CDR1 is TSWWSYY and CDR2 is QGS in the germline V gene. The V gene end was trimmed by 0 bases and the J gene end by 2 bases; junction bases not matched to a gene: 8. CDR3 coding DNA: TGTGCTCTTGGGGAACTGAGATCCTACTGGGGGACCGATAAACTCATCTTT. It encodes CALGELRSYWGTDKLIF.

The CDR3 reads CALGEGVSQTGGHTDKLIF. Written as DNA, the CDR3 is TGTGCTCTTGGGGAAGGGGTAAGTCAGACTGGGGGACACACCGATAAACTCATCTTT. The V call is TRDV1, the J call TRDJ1, with 9 nucleotides matching TRDD3. The CDR3 spans 19 residues. The junction had 13 bases not matched to a gene; V was cut back by 2 bases and J by 0 bases. Germline V gives CDR1 TSWWSYY, CDR2 QGS.

This clone appeared a few times. The CDR3 DNA reads TGTGCTCTTGGGGAACTCGACCTACTGGGGGATGCGGGGGCTCACACCGATAAACTCATCTTT. It is translated as CALGELDLLGDAGAHTDKLIF. The chain joins TRDV1 to TRDJ1, with 10 bases matching TRDD3. The CDR3 totals 21 residues. Trimming removed 0 bases from V and 0 bases from J; junction bases left unmatched: 16. Per the germline V gene, CDR1 is TSWWSYY and CDR2 is QGS.

By frequency in the sample, this clone is medium-sized. The rearrangement links TRDV2 to TRDJ2, with 7 positions matching TRDD3. Germline values: CDR1 GEAIGNYY, CDR2 EKD. This CDR3 comprises 16 residues. Trimming took 3 bases from V and 1 from J; bases not matched to a gene: 7. The CDR3 DNA follows: TGTGCCTGTGACCCCTTAGTGGGGGATTTGACAGCACAACTCTTCTTT. Amino acid sequence: CACDPLVGDLTAQLFF.

This clone was recorded many times. V and J are TRDV1 and TRDJ1, with D possibly matching TRDD2 (8 bases). Germline V gene lookup returns CDR1 TSWWSYY and CDR2 QGS. This CDR3 is 20 amino acids long. V shed 9 bases and J shed 0 bases, with 32 bases lying between them. The chain's CDR3 is CALQGLPIPLGAGYTDKLIF. The CDR3 region has the DNA TGTGCTCTCCAAGGCCTTCCTATCCCCCTGGGGGCGGGTTACACCGATAAACTCATCTTT.

This clone is termed medium-sized. The chain carries TRDV3 and TRDJ1, with 10 nucleotides matching TRDD3. CDR1 TVYSNPD and CDR2 GDNSRS come from the germline V gene (reference sequence). V dropped 2 bases and J dropped 9; count of bases not matched to a gene: 18. The CDR3 sequence is 16 residues long. The CDR3 nucleotides are TGTGCCTTTCATCTGTACTGGGGGATTTGTGGTGGCGAACTCATCTTT. It yields the protein CAFHLYWGICGGELIF.